This entry describes one T cell receptor (beta chain). As yet, its antigen is unknown. Per the germline V gene, CDR1 is MNHEY and CDR2 is SVGEGT. The CDR3 runs to 15 residues. The source of the sample is a study of CXCR3-negative and CXCR3-positive naive CD8 T cells. Study-level background: Some 130 million TRB reads were obtained overall (about 1.5 +/- 0.3 million per library).

Findings and limits, study-wide: Researchers reported similar TRBV-TRBJ usage in naive CXCR3-negative and CXCR3-positive cells, though memory differed. TRB CDR3 properties served as the basis for inferring TCR strength, and surface CD5 was comparable between naive subsets. Whereas both naive subsets had comparably high diversity, memory CD8+ cells had much lower diversity.

cDNA libraries for TRB were generated by 5' RACE incorporating UMI labels. TCRdb re-called the 5' RACE reads; one entry per CDR3 protein, DNA not given. The sample includes some 28,000 distinct CDR3 sequences. The sequenced material came from memory CD8+ T cells from blood. The rearrangement links TRBV6-2 or TRBV6-3 to TRBJ2-2; lacking DNA, the TRBD1 call made by TCRdb goes unchecked. This clonotype was obtained from a human donor in good health. Some clones in this sample may be carry-over from other donors' samples. The CDR3 loop reads CASRPGEPDTGELFF.